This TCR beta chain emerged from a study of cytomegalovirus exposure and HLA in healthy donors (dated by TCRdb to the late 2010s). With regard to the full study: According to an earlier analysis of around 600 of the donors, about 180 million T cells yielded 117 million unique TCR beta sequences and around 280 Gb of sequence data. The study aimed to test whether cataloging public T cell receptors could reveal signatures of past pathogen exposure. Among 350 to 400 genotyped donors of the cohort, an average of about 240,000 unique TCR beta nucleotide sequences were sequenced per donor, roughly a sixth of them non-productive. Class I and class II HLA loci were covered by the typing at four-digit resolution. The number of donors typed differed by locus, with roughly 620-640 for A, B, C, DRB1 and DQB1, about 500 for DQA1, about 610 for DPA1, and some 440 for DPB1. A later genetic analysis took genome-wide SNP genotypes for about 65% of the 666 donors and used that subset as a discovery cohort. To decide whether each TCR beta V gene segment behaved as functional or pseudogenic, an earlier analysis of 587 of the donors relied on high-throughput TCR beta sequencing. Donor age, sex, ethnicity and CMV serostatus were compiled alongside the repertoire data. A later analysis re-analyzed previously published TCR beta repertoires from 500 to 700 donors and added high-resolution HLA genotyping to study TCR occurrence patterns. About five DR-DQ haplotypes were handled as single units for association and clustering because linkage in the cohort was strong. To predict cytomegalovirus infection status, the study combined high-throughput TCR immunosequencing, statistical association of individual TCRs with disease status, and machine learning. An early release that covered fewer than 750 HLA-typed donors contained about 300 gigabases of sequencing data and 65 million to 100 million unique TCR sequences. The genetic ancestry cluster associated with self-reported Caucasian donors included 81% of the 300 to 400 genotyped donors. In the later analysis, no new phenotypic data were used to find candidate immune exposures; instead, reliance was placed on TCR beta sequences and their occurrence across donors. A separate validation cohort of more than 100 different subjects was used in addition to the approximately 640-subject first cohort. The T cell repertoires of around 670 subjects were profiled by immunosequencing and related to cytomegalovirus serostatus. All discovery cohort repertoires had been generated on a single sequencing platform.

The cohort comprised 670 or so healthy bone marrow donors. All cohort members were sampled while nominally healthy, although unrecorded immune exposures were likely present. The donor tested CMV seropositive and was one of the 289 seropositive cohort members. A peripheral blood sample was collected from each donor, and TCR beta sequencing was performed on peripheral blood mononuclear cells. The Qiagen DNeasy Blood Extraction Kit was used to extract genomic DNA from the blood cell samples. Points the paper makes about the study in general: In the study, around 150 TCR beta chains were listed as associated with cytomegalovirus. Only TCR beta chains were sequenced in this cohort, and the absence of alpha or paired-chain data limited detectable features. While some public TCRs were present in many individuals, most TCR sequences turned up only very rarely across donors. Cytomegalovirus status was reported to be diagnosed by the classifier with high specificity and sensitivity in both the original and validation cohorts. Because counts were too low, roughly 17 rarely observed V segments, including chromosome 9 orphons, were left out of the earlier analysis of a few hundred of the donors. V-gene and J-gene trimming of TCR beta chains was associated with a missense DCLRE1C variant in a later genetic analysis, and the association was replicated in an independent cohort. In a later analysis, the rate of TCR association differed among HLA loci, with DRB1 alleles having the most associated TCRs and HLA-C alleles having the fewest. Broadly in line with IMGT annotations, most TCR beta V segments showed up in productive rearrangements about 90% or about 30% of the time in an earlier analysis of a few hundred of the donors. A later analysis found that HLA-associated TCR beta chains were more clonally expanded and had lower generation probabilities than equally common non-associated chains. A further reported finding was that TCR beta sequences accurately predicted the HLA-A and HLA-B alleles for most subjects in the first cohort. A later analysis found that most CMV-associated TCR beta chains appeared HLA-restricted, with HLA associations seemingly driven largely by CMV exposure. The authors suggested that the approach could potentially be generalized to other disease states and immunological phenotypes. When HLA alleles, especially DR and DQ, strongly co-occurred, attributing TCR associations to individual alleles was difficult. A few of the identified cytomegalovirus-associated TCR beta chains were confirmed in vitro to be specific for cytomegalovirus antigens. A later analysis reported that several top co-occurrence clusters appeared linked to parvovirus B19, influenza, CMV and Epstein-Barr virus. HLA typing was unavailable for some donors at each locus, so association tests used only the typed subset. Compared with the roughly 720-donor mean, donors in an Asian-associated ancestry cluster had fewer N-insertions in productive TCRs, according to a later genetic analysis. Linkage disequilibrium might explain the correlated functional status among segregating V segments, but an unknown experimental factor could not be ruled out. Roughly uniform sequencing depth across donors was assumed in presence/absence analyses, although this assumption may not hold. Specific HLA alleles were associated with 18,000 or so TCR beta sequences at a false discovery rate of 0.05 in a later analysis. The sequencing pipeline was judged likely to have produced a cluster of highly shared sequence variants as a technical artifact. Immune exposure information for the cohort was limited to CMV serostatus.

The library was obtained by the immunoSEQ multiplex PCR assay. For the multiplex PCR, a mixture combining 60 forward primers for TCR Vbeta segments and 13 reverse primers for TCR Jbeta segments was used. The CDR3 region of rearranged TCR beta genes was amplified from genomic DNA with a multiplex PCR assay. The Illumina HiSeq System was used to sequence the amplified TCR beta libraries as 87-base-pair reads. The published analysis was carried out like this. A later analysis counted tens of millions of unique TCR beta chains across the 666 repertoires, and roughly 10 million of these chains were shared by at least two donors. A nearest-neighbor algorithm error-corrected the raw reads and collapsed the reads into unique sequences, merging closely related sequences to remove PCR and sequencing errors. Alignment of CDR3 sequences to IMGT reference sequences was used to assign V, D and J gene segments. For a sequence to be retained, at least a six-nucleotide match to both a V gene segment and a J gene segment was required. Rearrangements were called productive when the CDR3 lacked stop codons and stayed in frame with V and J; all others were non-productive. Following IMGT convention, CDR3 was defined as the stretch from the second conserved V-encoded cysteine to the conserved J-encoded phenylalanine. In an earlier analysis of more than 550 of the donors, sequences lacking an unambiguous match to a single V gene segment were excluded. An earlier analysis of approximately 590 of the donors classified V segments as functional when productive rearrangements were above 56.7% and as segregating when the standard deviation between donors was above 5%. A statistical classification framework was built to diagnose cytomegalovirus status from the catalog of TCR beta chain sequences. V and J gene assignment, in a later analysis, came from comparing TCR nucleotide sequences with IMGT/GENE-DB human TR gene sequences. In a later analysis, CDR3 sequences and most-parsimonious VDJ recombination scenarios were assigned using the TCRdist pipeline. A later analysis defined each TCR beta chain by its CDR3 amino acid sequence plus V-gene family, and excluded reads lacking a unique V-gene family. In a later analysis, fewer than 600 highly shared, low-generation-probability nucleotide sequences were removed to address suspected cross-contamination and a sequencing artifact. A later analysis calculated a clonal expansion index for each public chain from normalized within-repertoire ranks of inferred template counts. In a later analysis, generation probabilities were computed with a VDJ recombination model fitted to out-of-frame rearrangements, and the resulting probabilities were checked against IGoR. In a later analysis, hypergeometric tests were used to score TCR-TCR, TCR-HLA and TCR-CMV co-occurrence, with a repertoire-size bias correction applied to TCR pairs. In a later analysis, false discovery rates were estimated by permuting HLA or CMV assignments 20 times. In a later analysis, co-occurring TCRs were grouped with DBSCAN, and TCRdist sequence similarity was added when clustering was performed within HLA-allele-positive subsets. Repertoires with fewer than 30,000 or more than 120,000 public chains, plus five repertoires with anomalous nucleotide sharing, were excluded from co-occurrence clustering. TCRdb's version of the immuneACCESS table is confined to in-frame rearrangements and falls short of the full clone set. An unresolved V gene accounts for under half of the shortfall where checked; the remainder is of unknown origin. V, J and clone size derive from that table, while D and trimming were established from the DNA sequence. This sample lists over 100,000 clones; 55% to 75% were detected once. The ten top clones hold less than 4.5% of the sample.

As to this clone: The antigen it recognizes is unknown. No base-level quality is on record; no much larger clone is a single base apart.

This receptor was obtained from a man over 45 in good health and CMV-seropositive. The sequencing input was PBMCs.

This receptor has the CDR3 CASSESGTGELFF. At the DNA level, the sequence is TGTGCCAGCAGTGAGAGCGGGACCGGGGAGCTGTTTTTT. This receptor chain uses TRBV6-4 and TRBJ2-2; tentative D gene TRBD2, with 6 bases matching. CDR3 length: 13 amino acids, cysteine to phenylalanine. Of all the DNA, just the CDR3 is kept, 39 bases in frame from base 1. Deletion took 3 bases off V and 5 bases off J, with a span of 7 bases between the germline ends. CDR1 MRHNA and CDR2 SNTAGT are derived from the germline V gene.